This record concerns one T cell receptor (beta chain) sequence. TCRdb keeps only in-frame clones here, not all; method: immunoSEQ multiplex PCR. Among under 150,000 clones listed, around four fifths were seen once. The source of the sample is a study of identifying expanded T cells in peripheral blood. Germline loops: CDR1 SNHLY, CDR2 FYNNEI. V shed 0 bases and J shed 6 bases, with 3 bases lying between them. CDR3 length: 11 residues. This TCR was sampled from a person aged 18-69 years in good health. The specimen was blood. The chain carries TRBV2 and TRBJ2-7; D ambiguous. This CDR3 reads CASSEASEQYF. The CDR3 coding sequence is TGTGCCAGCAGTGAAGCCAGCGAGCAGTACTTC.